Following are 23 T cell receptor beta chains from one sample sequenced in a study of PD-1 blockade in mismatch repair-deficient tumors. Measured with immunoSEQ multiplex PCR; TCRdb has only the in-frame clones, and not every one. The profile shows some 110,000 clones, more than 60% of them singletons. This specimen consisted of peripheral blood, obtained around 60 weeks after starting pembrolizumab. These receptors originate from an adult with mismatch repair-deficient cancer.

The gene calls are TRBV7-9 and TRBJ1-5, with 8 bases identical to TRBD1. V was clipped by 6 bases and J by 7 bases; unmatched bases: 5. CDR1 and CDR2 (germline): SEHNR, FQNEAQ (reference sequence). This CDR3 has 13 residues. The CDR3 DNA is TGTGCCAGCAGTTTTTCAGGGGGCCAGCCCCAGCATTTT. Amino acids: CASSFSGGQPQHF.

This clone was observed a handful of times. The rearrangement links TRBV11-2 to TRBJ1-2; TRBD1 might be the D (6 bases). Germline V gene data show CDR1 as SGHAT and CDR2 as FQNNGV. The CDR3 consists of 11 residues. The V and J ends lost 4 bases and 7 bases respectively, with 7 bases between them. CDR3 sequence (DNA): TGTGCCAGCAGCTACAGGGTTGGCTACACCTTC. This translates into CASSYRVGYTF.

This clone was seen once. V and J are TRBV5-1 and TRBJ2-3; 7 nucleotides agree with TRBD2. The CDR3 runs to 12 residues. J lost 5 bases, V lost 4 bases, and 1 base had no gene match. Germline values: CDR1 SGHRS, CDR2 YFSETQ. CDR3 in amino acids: CASSASGDTQYF. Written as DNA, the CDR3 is TGCGCCAGCAGCGCTAGCGGAGATACGCAGTATTTT. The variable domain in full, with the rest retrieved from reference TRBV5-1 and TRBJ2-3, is KAGVTQTPRYLIKTRGQQVTLSCSPISGHRSVSWYQQTPGQGLQFLFEYFSETQRNKGNFPGRFSGRQFSNSRSEMNVSTLELGDSALYLCASSASGDTQYFGPGTRLTVL.

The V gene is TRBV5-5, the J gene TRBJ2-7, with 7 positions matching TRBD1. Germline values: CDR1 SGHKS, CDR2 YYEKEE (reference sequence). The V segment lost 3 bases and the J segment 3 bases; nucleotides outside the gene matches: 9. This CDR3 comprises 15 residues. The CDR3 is CASSSGQVVRYEQYF. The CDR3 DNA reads TGTGCCAGCAGCTCCGGACAGGTAGTTCGCTACGAGCAGTACTTC.

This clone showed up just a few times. This CDR3 is CASSLTGGLTNTGELFF. Here the CDR3 DNA reads TGTGCCAGCAGCTTAACGGGGGGATTGACGAACACCGGGGAGCTGTTTTTT. The V and J genes are TRBV7-3 and TRBJ2-2, with TRBD2 as a possible D gene (6 bases). CDR1 is SGHTA, CDR2 FQGTGA, per germline. Trimming took off 0 bases at V and 0 bases at J, with 11 bases between the two ends. The CDR3 runs to 17 residues.

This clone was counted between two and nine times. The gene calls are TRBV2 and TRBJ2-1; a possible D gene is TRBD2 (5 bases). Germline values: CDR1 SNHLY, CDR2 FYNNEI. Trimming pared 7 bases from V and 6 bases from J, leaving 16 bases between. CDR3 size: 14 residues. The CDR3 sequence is CASISDSRSNEQFF. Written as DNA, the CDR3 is TGTGCCAGCATCTCGGACTCGAGATCCAATGAGCAGTTCTTC.

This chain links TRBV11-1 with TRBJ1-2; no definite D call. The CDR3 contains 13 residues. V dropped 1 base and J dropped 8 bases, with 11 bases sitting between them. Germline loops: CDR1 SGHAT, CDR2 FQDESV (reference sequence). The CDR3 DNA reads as TGTGCCAGCAGCTTAGGGGCGCAGGAAGGCTACACCTTC. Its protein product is CASSLGAQEGYTF. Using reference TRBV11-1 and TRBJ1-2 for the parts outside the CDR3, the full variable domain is EAEVAQSPRYKITEKSQAVAFWCDPISGHATLYWYRQILGQGPELLVQFQDESVVDDSQLPKDRFSAERLKGVDSTLKIQPAELGDSAMYLCASSLGAQEGYTFGSGTRLTVV.

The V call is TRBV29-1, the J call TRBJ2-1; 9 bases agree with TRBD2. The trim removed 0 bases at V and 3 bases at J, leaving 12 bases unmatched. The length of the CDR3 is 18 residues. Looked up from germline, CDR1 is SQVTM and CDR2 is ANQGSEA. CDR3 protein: CSVEDRAGGSFFYNEQFF. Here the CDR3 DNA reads TGCAGCGTTGAAGATCGAGCGGGAGGTAGTTTTTTCTACAATGAGCAGTTCTTC.

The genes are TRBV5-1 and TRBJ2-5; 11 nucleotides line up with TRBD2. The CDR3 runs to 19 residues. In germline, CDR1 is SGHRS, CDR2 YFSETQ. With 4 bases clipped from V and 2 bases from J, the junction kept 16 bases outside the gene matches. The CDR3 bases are TGCGCCAGCAGCCTCAAAATAGTTTTAGCGGGAGGGCCACAAGAGACCCAGTACTTC. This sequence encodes CASSLKIVLAGGPQETQYF.

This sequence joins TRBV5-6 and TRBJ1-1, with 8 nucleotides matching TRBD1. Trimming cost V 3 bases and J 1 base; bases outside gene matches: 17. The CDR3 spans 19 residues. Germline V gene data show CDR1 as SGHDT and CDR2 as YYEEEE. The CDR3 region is CASSSGGATGVWGNTEAFF. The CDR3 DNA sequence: TGTGCCAGCAGCTCCGGAGGGGCGACAGGGGTTTGGGGGAACACTGAAGCTTTCTTT. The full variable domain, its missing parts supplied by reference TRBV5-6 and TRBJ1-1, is DAGVTQSPTHLIKTRGQQVTLRCSPKSGHDTVSWYQQALGQGPQFIFQYYEEEERQRGNFPDRFSGHQFPNYSSELNVNALLLGDSALYLCASSSGGATGVWGNTEAFFGQGTRLTVV.

The CDR3 spells CASSQTGQSNQPQHF. CDR3 coding DNA: TGTGCCAGCAGCCAAACGGGGCAGAGCAATCAGCCCCAGCATTTT. This chain links TRBV9 with TRBJ1-5, with a possible D match to TRBD1 (5 bases). Germline CDR1 reads SGDLS; CDR2 reads YYNGEE. This CDR3 is built from 15 residues. The germline V and J ends were trimmed by 4 bases and 1 base, with 12 bases remaining between them. The whole variable domain, remainder taken from reference TRBV9 and TRBJ1-5, is DSGVTQTPKHLITATGQRVTLRCSPRSGDLSVYWYQQSLDQGLQFLIQYYNGEERAKGNILERFSAQQFPDLHSELNLSSLELGDSALYFCASSQTGQSNQPQHFGDGTRLSIL.

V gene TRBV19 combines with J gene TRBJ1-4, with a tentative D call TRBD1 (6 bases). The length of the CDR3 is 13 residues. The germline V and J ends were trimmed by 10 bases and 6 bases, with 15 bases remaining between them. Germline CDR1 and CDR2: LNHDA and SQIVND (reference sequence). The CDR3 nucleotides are TGTGCCACCTCAGGGGTCGGTGATGAAAAACTGTTTTTT. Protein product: CATSGVGDEKLFF.

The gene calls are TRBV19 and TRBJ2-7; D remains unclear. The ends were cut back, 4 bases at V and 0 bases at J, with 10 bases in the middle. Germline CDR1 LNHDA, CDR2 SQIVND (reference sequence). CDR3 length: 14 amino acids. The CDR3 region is CASSNWTASYEQYF. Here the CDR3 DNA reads TGTGCCAGTAGTAACTGGACGGCCTCCTACGAGCAGTACTTC.

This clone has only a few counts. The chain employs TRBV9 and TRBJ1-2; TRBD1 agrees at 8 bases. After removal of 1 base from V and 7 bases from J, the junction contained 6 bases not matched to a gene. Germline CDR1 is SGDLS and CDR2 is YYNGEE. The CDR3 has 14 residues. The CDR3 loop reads CASSVRTGNGGYTF. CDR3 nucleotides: TGTGCCAGCAGCGTAAGGACAGGGAACGGTGGCTACACCTTC.

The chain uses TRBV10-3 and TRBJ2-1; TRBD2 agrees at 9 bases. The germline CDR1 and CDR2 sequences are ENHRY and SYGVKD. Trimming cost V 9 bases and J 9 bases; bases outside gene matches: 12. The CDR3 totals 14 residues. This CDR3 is CAISPGLAVPEQFF. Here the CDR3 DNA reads TGTGCCATTTCCCCGGGACTAGCTGTACCTGAGCAGTTCTTC.

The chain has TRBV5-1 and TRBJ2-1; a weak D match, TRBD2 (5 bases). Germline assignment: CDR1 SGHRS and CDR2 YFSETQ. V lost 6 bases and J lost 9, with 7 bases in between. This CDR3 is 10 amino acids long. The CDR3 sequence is CASKGSEQFF. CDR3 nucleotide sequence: TGCGCCAGCAAAGGGAGTGAGCAGTTCTTC.

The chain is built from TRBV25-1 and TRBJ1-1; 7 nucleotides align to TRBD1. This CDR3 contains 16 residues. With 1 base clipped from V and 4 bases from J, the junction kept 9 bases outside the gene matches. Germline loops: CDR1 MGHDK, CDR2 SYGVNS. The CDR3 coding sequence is TGTGCCAGCAGTGAATCACAGGGGATCTCGGCCACTGAAGCTTTCTTT. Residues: CASSESQGISATEAFF. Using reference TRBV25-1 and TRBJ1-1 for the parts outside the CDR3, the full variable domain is EADIYQTPRYLVIGTGKKITLECSQTMGHDKMYWYQQDPGMELHLIHYSYGVNSTEKGDLSSESTVSRIRTEHFPLTLESARPSHTSQYLCASSESQGISATEAFFGQGTRLTVV.

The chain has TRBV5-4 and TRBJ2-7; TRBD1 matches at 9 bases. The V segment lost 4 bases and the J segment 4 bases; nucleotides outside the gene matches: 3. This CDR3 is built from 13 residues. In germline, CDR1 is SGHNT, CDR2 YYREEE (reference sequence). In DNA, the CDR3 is TGTGCCAGCAGCCCCGACAGGGGGTACGAGCAGTACTTC. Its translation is CASSPDRGYEQYF.

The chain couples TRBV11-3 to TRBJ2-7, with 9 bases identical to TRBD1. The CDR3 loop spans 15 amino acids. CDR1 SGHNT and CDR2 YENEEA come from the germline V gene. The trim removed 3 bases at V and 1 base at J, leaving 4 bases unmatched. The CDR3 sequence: CASSLGQGPSYEQYF. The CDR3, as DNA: TGTGCCAGCAGCTTGGGACAGGGCCCTTCCTACGAGCAGTACTTC.

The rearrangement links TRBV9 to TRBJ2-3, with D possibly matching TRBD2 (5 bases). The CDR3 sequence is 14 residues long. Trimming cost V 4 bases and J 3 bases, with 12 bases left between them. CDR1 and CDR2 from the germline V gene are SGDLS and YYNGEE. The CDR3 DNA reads TGTGCCAGCAGCAGGACTGTAACAACAGATACGCAGTATTTT. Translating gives CASSRTVTTDTQYF.

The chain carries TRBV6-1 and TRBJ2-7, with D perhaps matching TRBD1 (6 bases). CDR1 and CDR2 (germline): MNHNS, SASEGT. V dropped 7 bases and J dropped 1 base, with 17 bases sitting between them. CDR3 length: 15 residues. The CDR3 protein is CASIETRGYSYEQYF. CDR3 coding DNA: TGTGCCAGCATCGAAACGAGGGGGTATTCCTACGAGCAGTACTTC.

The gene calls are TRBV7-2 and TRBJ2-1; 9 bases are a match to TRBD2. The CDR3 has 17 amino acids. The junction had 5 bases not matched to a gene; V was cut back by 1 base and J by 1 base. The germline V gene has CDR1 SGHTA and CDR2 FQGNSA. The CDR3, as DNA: TGTGCCAGCAGCTTAGAGAGCGGGAGGTGGTCCTACAATGAGCAGTTCTTC. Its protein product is CASSLESGRWSYNEQFF. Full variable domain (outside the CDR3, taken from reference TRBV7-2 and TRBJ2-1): GAGVSQSPSNKVTEKGKDVELRCDPISGHTALYWYRQSLGQGLEFLIYFQGNSAPDKSGLPSDRFSAERTGGSVSTLTIQRTQQEDSAVYLCASSLESGRWSYNEQFFGPGTRLTVL.

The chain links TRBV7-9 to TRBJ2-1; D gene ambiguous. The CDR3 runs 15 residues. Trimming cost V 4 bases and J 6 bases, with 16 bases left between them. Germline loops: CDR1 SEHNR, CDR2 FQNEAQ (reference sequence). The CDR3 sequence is CASSSASSTLNEQFF. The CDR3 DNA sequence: TGTGCCAGCAGCTCAGCTAGTTCAACTCTCAATGAGCAGTTCTTC.